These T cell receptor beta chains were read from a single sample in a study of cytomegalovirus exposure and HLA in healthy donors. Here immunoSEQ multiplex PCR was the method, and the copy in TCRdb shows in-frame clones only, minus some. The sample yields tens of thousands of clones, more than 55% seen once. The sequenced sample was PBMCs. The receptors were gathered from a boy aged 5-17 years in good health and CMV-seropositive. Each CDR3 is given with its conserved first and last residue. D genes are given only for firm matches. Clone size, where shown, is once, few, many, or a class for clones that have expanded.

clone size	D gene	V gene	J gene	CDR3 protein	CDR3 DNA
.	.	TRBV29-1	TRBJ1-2	CSVGPTGTGYTF	TGCAGCGTGGGTCCCACAGGGACTGGCTACACCTTC
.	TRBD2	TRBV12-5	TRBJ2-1	CASGLVPLAGTNNEQFF	TGTGCTAGTGGTTTGGTTCCCCTAGCGGGTACAAACAATGAGCAGTTCTTC
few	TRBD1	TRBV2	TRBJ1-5	CASSEGTASNQPQHF	TGTGCCAGCAGTGAGGGGACAGCCTCCAATCAGCCCCAGCATTTT
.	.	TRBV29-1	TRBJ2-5	CSVEQGRKTQYF	TGCAGCGTAGAACAGGGTCGGAAGACCCAGTACTTC
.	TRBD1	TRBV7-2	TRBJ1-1	CASSSTGTVFAEAFF	TGTGCCAGCAGCTCGACCGGGACAGTCTTCGCTGAAGCTTTCTTT
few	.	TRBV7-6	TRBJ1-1	CASSPSASSEAFF	TGTGCCAGCAGCCCCTCGGCTTCTAGTGAAGCTTTCTTT
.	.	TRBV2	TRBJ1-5	CASSLMRGGTKSYQPQHF	TGTGCCAGCAGTCTTATGAGGGGGGGGACGAAGAGTTACCAGCCCCAGCATTTT
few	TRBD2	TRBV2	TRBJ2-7	CASGGLAGIFEQYF	TGTGCCAGCGGGGGGCTAGCGGGGATCTTCGAGCAGTACTTC
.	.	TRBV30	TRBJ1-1	CAWSPSLIVHTEAFF	TGTGCCTGGAGTCCGAGTCTGATTGTCCACACTGAAGCTTTCTTT
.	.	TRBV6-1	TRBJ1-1	CASTRLVNTEAFF	TGTGCCAGCACCAGGTTGGTGAACACTGAAGCTTTCTTT
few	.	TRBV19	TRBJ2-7	CASSDRGAASYEQYF	TGTGCCAGTAGTGATCGGGGAGCCGCTTCCTACGAGCAGTACTTC
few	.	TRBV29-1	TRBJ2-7	CSVARQFTYEQYF	TGCAGCGTAGCCCGACAGTTTACCTACGAGCAGTACTTC
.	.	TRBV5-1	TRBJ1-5	CASSSDWNQPQHF	TGCGCCAGCAGCTCGGACTGGAATCAGCCCCAGCATTTT
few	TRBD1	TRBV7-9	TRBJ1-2	CASSAQGANGYTF	TGTGCCAGCAGCGCACAGGGGGCGAATGGCTACACCTTC
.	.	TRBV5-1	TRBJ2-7	CASSLVSSTLREQYF	TGCGCCAGCAGCTTGGTTTCGTCAACCCTACGAGAGCAGTACTTC
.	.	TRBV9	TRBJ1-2	CASSVGPGYGYTF	TGTGCCAGCAGCGTAGGGCCAGGATATGGCTACACCTTC
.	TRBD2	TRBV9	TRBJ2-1	CASSVGGGSSYNEQFF	TGTGCCAGCAGCGTAGGCGGGGGGTCTTCCTACAATGAGCAGTTCTTC
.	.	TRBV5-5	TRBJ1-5	CASSLRLQGSQPQHF	TGTGCCAGCAGCCTCCGCTTACAGGGAAGTCAGCCCCAGCATTTT
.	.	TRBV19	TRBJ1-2	CASSSRGGNYGYTF	TGTGCCAGTAGTTCCCGGGGGGGAAACTATGGCTACACCTTC
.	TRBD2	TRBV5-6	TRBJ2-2	CASSLTSGRTGELFF	TGTGCCAGCAGCTTGACTAGCGGGAGGACCGGGGAGCTGTTTTTT